This is a list of T cell receptor beta chains from one sample in a study of somatic mutations in cytotoxic T cells in rheumatoid arthritis. Assay: immunoSEQ multiplex PCR; the TCRdb copy retains only in-frame clones and omits some. The sample consists of about 19,000 clones, approximately 81% of them appearing once. Sequenced material: CD8+ T cells sorted from blood. The receptors originated from a woman between 35 and 50 years old with rheumatoid arthritis. CDR3s include the opening cysteine and the closing phenylalanine or tryptophan. D genes are given only for firm matches. For some rows the clone size is stated as once, few or many, or as a class when expanded; others skip it.

D	V	J	size	DNA	CDR3
-	TRBV6-1	TRBJ1-5	-	TGTGCCAGCAGTGAAGGGCGAGGACAGCCCCAGCATTTT	CASSEGRGQPQHF
-	TRBV11-2	TRBJ2-1	-	TGTGCCAGCAGCCCATTGGGCCAGATGGAGCAGTTCTTC	CASSPLGQMEQFF
TRBD1	TRBV5-5	TRBJ2-7	-	TGTGCCAGCAGCTTGGTGTTGGGACAGAGCTCCTACGAGCAGTACTTC	CASSLVLGQSSYEQYF
-	TRBV7-9	TRBJ2-7	-	TGTGCCAGCAGCTTATCCCCCGGACACTCCTTGTTCTCCTACGAGCAGTACTTC	CASSLSPGHSLFSYEQYF
-	TRBV13	TRBJ2-2	once	TGTGCCAGCAGCTTAGTCGGCGGGGAGCTGTTTTTT	CASSLVGGELFF
-	TRBV11-1	TRBJ2-3	-	TGTGCCAGCAGCACCAGAGGGACTCCAGATACGCAGTATTTT	CASSTRGTPDTQYF
-	TRBV7-6	TRBJ1-5	-	TGTGCCAGCAGCTTAGAGACCAGGGATAGCAATCAGCCCCAGCATTTT	CASSLETRDSNQPQHF
-	TRBV5-1	TRBJ2-4	once	TGCGCCAGCAGCCCAGATTTAGCCAAAAACATTCAGTACTTC	CASSPDLAKNIQYF
-	TRBV10-1	TRBJ2-3	-	TGCGCCAGCAGTGAGCGGGAGACAGATACGCAGTATTTT	CASSERETDTQYF
TRBD1	TRBV2	TRBJ1-1	-	TGTGCCAGCAGCGCCGGGACAGGGTACATGAACACTGAAGCTTTCTTT	CASSAGTGYMNTEAFF
TRBD2	TRBV7-6	TRBJ2-7	once	TGTGCCAGCAGCCTCGGACTAGCGGGAGGAAAATCCGAGCAGTACTTC	CASSLGLAGGKSEQYF
-	TRBV5-4	TRBJ2-7	-	TGTGCCAGCAGCGCCTCCCCCGGGAGCTCCTACGAGCAGTACTTC	CASSASPGSSYEQYF
TRBD2	TRBV2	TRBJ2-5	-	TGTGCCAGCACTGGCCCGGTGGCGGGGGGGGGAGAGACCCAGTACTTC	CASTGPVAGGGETQYF
TRBD2	TRBV5-1	TRBJ2-3	-	TGCGCCAGCAGGCCAGCGGGGGCCACAGATACGCAGTATTTT	CASRPAGATDTQYF
-	TRBV14	TRBJ1-2	-	TGTGCCAGCAGCCAACTTTCTTACTATGGCTACACCTTC	CASSQLSYYGYTF
TRBD1	TRBV6-5	TRBJ1-1	-	TGTGCCAGCAGTTATACGGCAGGGGGCGCGGGAACTGAAGCTTTCTTT	CASSYTAGGAGTEAFF
TRBD1	TRBV27	TRBJ2-7	-	TGTGCCAGCAGTTTGACAGGGGGGACTTTCTACGAGCAGTACTTC	CASSLTGGTFYEQYF
-	TRBV5-1	TRBJ2-7	-	TGCGCCGGCAGCTTGTTACAGGGTGCCTACGAGCAGTACTTC	CAGSLLQGAYEQYF
-	TRBV6-5	TRBJ2-3	once	TGTGCCAGCAGTTACACGGGACTCTTCACAGATACGCAGTATTTT	CASSYTGLFTDTQYF
-	TRBV4-1	TRBJ2-1	-	TGCGCCAGCAGCCAGGTTCCCCCCCGCGACTCCTACCTATACGTTGAGCAGTTCTTC	CASSQVPPRDSYLYVEQFF
-	TRBV4-2	TRBJ1-4	-	TGTGCCAGCAGCCAAGGGGCAAGAAATGAAAAACTGTTTTTT	CASSQGARNEKLFF
TRBD1	TRBV5-1	TRBJ1-2	-	TGCGCCAGCAGCTCAGGACAGGGGGCGTCTGGCTACACCTTC	CASSSGQGASGYTF
TRBD1	TRBV7-9	TRBJ1-1	-	TGTGCCAGCAGATCCGCAGACAGGGGGTATGAAGCTTTCTTT	CASRSADRGYEAFF
-	TRBV5-6	TRBJ1-2	-	TGTGCCAGCAGCCCGCCCAGTAACCGACAGAGCAATAACTATGGCTACACCTTC	CASSPPSNRQSNNYGYTF
TRBD1	TRBV15	TRBJ2-1	-	TGTGCCACCAGCAGCTCGGGACAGTCCTACAATGAGCAGTTCTTC	CATSSSGQSYNEQFF
-	TRBV4-1	TRBJ2-5	-	TGCGCCAGCAGCCAAGAGGGGGGAACGGAGACCCAGTACTTC	CASSQEGGTETQYF
-	TRBV6-1	TRBJ2-1	-	TGTGCCAGCAAAGCCAGGGACAATGAGCAGTTCTTC	CASKARDNEQFF
-	TRBV10-3	TRBJ1-2	-	TGTGCCATCAGTGAGTGGAGAGGGCTAGACTATGGCTACACCTTC	CAISEWRGLDYGYTF
-	TRBV7-6	TRBJ1-2	-	TGTGCCAGCAGCTTAGGTCAGGGTAACGGCTACACCTTC	CASSLGQGNGYTF
TRBD1	TRBV5-1	TRBJ2-6	-	TGCGCCAGCAGCTTTCCGGGACAGGCGGATTCTGGGGCCAACGTCCTGACTTTC	CASSFPGQADSGANVLTF
-	TRBV4-1	TRBJ1-5	once	TGCGCCAGCAGCCAAGATAGATCCGCGGCCCAGCATTTT	CASSQDRSAAQHF
-	TRBV5-6	TRBJ1-2	-	TGTGCCAGCAGGGACGACAGTGGGGACTATGGCTACACCTTC	CASRDDSGDYGYTF
-	TRBV5-1	TRBJ1-1	-	TGCGCCAGCAGCCCCGACAGCGCTGAAGCTTTCTTT	CASSPDSAEAFF